This T cell receptor (beta chain) derives from a study of blood T cell repertoires in COVID-19. Study-level information: Acute and convalescent COVID-19 specimens originated in the United States, Italy and Spain.

Some clones are missing from TCRdb's copy, which holds only in-frame ones; the method was immunoSEQ multiplex PCR. The sample includes 200,000 to 250,000 clones, approximately 86% of them seen just once. The CDR3 contains 17 residues. Germline CDR1 reads SGHRS; CDR2 reads YFSETQ. V lost 1 base and J 2 bases, leaving 16 bases between the germline ends. This chain links TRBV5-1 with TRBJ1-3, with D perhaps TRBD1 (5 bases). This TCR was recovered from a man in his fifties or sixties with acute or convalescent COVID-19. The sample was peripheral blood. The CDR3 loop is CASSLIAGEGTGNTIYF. As DNA, the CDR3 is TGCGCCAGCAGCTTGATCGCGGGGGAAGGTACTGGAAACACCATATATTTT.